The entry that follows covers one T cell receptor beta chain sequence. Its antigen has not been determined. There are no base qualities to consult, and no much larger clone falls within one base. CDR1 is given as SGHNT and CDR2 as YYREEE, both from the germline V gene (reference sequence). V is cut back by 3 bases and J by 9 bases, with 12 bases in the junction unmatched. The CDR3 has 17 amino acids, counting the end cysteine and phenylalanine. Only the CDR3 portion is preserved as DNA: 51 bases, with reading frame beginning at the first base. The cohort comprised 666 healthy bone marrow donors. Cohort members were all nominally healthy when sampled, although unrecorded immune exposures were likely present. The donor was CMV seropositive and was included in the group of almost 300 seropositive cohort members. Every donor gave a peripheral blood sample, and the peripheral blood mononuclear cells from that sample were used for TCR beta sequencing. The Qiagen DNeasy Blood Extraction Kit was used to extract genomic DNA from the blood cell samples.

The data stem from a study of cytomegalovirus exposure and HLA in healthy donors (TCRdb year 2017). A note on the overall study: According to an earlier analysis of a few hundred of the donors, 150 million to 200 million T cells yielded some 110 million unique TCR beta sequences and approximately 300 Gb of sequence data. Approximately 300 gigabases of sequencing data and approximately 91 million unique TCR sequences made up an early release that covered about 640 HLA-typed donors. Of the approximately 400 genotyped donors, around 81% fell in the genetic ancestry cluster associated with self-reported Caucasian donors. The aim of the study was to test whether cataloging public T cell receptors could identify signatures of past pathogen exposure. The study used immunosequencing to profile the T cell repertoires of approximately 630 subjects and linked those repertoires to cytomegalovirus serostatus. Besides the first cohort of around 670 subjects, a separate validation cohort made up of 120 different subjects was used. High-throughput TCR immunosequencing, statistical association of individual TCRs with disease status, and machine learning were combined to predict cytomegalovirus infection status. To study patterns of TCR occurrence, a later analysis re-analyzed previously published TCR beta repertoires from around 660 donors and added high-resolution HLA genotyping. Rather than using new phenotypic data, the later analysis identified candidate immune exposures from TCR beta sequences and from how often those sequences occurred across donors. In an earlier analysis of around 540 of the donors, high-throughput TCR beta sequencing was used to judge whether each TCR beta V gene segment behaved as functional or pseudogenic. Alongside the repertoire data, information on donor age, sex, ethnicity and CMV serostatus was compiled. In a later genetic analysis, genome-wide SNP genotypes for about 65% of the 666 donors were used, and that subset was treated as a discovery cohort. All discovery cohort repertoires had been generated using a single sequencing platform. HLA typing covered class I and class II loci at four-digit resolution. The number of donors typed differed by locus, with about 629-640 for A, B, C, DRB1 and DQB1, more than 500 for DQA1, approximately 580 for DPA1, and about 450 for DPB1. Roughly five DR-DQ haplotypes were handled as single units for association and clustering because linkage in the cohort was strong. Among roughly 400 genotyped donors of the cohort, an average of approximately 240,000 unique TCR beta nucleotide sequences were sequenced per donor, roughly 20% of them non-productive. The full study reports these points: In vitro tests confirmed that a few of the cytomegalovirus-associated TCR beta chains recognize cytomegalovirus antigens. Some IMGT-functional V segments, including TRBV6-2 and TRBV6-3, could not be told apart with the 87-base-pair reads, so those segments were excluded. For the cohort, immune exposure information was limited to CMV serostatus. In a later analysis, TCR association rates were found to vary across HLA loci, with the most associated TCRs seen for DRB1 alleles and the fewest for HLA-C alleles. A cluster of highly shared sequence variants was judged likely to be a technical artifact of the sequencing pipeline. In the study, some 160 TCR beta chains were listed as associated with cytomegalovirus. Because HLA typing was missing for some donors at each locus, association tests included only the typed subset. An association between a missense DCLRE1C variant and V-gene and J-gene trimming of TCR beta chains was found in a later genetic analysis and replicated in an independent cohort. According to a later genetic analysis, donors in an Asian-associated ancestry cluster had fewer N-insertions in productive TCRs than the approximately 630-donor mean. Compared with equally common non-associated chains, HLA-associated TCR beta chains in a later analysis were more clonally expanded and had lower generation probabilities. While some public TCRs were present in many individuals, most TCR sequences turned up only very rarely across donors. Only TCR beta chains were sequenced in this cohort, and the absence of alpha or paired-chain data limited detectable features. In an earlier analysis of 587 of the donors, most TCR beta V segments appeared in productive rearrangements about 87% or about 30% of the time, broadly matching IMGT annotations. In a later analysis, most CMV-associated TCR beta chains were found to appear HLA-restricted, with HLA associations seemingly driven largely by CMV exposure. Cytomegalovirus status was reported to be diagnosed by the classifier with high specificity and sensitivity in both the original and validation cohorts. The authors suggested that the approach could potentially be extended to other disease states and immunological phenotypes. The presence/absence analyses assumed that sequencing depth was roughly uniform across donors, and that assumption may not be true. Linkage disequilibrium might explain the correlated functional status among segregating V segments, but an unknown experimental factor could not be ruled out. Several of the top co-occurrence clusters appeared to be linked to parvovirus B19, influenza, CMV and Epstein-Barr virus, according to a later analysis. A further reported finding was that TCR beta sequences accurately predicted the HLA-A and HLA-B alleles for most subjects in the first cohort. When HLA alleles, especially DR and DQ, strongly co-occurred, attributing TCR associations to individual alleles was difficult. In a later analysis, 16,951 TCR beta sequences were associated with specific HLA alleles at a false discovery rate of 0.05. The earlier analysis of some 560 of the donors excluded some 15 rarely observed V segments, including chromosome 9 orphons, because counts were too low.

Library preparation employed the immunoSEQ multiplex PCR assay. A mixture of 60 forward primers for TCR Vbeta segments and 13 reverse primers for TCR Jbeta segments was used in the multiplex PCR. A multiplex PCR assay on genomic DNA amplified the CDR3 region of rearranged TCR beta genes. The Illumina HiSeq System was used to sequence the amplified TCR beta libraries as 87-base-pair reads. The original pipeline was this. Across the roughly 670 repertoires, a later analysis counted around 80 million unique TCR beta chains, 9 million to 14 million of which were shared by at least two donors. Raw reads were error-corrected and collapsed into unique sequences by a nearest-neighbor algorithm in which closely related sequences were merged to remove PCR and sequencing errors. CDR3 sequences were aligned to IMGT reference sequences to assign V, D and J gene segments. For a sequence to be retained, a match of at least six nucleotides was required to both a V gene segment and a J gene segment. Rearrangements were called productive when the CDR3 lacked stop codons and stayed in frame with V and J; all others were non-productive. Following IMGT convention, CDR3 was defined as the stretch from the second conserved V-encoded cysteine up to the conserved J-encoded phenylalanine. The earlier analysis of around 640 of the donors excluded sequences that lacked an unambiguous match to a single V gene segment. An earlier analysis of around 600 of the donors classified V segments as functional when productive rearrangements were above 56.7% and as segregating when the standard deviation between donors was above 5%. To diagnose cytomegalovirus status from the catalog of TCR beta chain sequences, a statistical classification framework was built. In a later analysis, V and J genes were assigned by comparing TCR nucleotide sequences against IMGT/GENE-DB human TR gene sequences. In a later analysis, CDR3 sequences and most-parsimonious VDJ recombination scenarios were assigned using the TCRdist pipeline. In a later analysis, every TCR beta chain was defined by the combination of its CDR3 amino acid sequence and its V-gene family, and reads without a unique V-gene family were dropped. As a way to deal with suspected cross-contamination and a sequencing artifact, a later analysis dropped roughly 620 nucleotide sequences that were highly shared and had low generation probability. A later analysis calculated a clonal expansion index for each public chain from normalized within-repertoire ranks of inferred template counts. Generation probabilities in a later analysis came from a VDJ recombination model fitted to out-of-frame rearrangements, and those results were checked against IGoR. In a later analysis, TCR-TCR, TCR-HLA and TCR-CMV co-occurrence was scored with hypergeometric tests, and a repertoire-size bias correction was applied to TCR pairs. In a later analysis, false discovery rates were estimated by permuting HLA or CMV assignments 20 times. In a later analysis, co-occurring TCRs were grouped with DBSCAN, and TCRdist sequence similarity was added when clustering was performed within HLA-allele-positive subsets. Repertoires with fewer than 30,000 or more than 120,000 public chains were left out of co-occurrence clustering, as were a few repertoires with anomalous nucleotide sharing. The immuneACCESS repertoire file appears here via TCRdb, limited to in-frame rearrangements. These files lack a portion of the clones; in checked studies, under half of the deficit traces to unresolved V genes, and the cause of the others is not known. The V and J calls and clone size were taken over from that table, and D and trimming were inferred from the DNA. This sample has some 160,000 clones in its table, and more than 65% of those were observed once. The ten biggest clones cover around 6.6% of the sample.

Here the chain combines TRBV5-4 and TRBJ2-1; TRBD2 lines up with 13 middle nucleotides. This clonotype originated in a man aged 50 to 59 in good health and CMV-seropositive. Source material: PBMCs. For the CDR3, the sequence is CASSSTSGRASGGEQFF. The nucleotide sequence reads TGTGCCAGCAGCTCCACTAGCGGGAGGGCCAGCGGGGGTGAGCAGTTCTTC.